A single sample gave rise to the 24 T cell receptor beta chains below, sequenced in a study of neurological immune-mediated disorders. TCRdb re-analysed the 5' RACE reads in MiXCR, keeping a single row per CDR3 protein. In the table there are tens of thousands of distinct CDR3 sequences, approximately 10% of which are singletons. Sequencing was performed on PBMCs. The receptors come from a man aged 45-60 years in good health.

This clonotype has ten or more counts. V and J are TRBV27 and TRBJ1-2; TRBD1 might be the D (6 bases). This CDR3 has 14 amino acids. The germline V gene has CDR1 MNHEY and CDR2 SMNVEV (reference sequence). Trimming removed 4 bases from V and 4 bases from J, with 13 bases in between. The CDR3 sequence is CASSSNQGSYGYTF. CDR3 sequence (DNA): TGTGCCAGCAGTTCGAATCAGGGGTCCTATGGCTACACCTTC.

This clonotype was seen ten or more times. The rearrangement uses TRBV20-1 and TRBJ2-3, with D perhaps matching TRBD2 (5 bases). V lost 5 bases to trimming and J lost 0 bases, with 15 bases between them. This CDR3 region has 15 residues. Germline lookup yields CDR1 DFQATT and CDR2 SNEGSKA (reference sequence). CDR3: CSAPRTDSSTDTQYF. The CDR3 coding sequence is TGCAGTGCTCCCAGGACTGACTCGAGCACAGATACGCAGTATTTT.

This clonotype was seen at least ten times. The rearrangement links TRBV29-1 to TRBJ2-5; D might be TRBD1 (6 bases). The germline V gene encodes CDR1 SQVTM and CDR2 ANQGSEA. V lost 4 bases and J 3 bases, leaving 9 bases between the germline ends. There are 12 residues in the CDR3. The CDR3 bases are TGCAGCGTTGGAGACAGGAAAGAGACCCAGTACTTC. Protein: CSVGDRKETQYF.

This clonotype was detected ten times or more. Here the CDR3 DNA reads TGTGCCAGCAGCCCGGGGCGGGGGGACACAGATACGCAGTATTTT. Encoded protein: CASSPGRGDTDTQYF. The chain has TRBV6-4 and TRBJ2-3; 8 bases are shared with TRBD2. V was clipped by 6 bases and J by 2 bases; unmatched bases: 7. Germline lookup yields CDR1 MRHNA and CDR2 SNTAGT. The CDR3 loop spans 15 amino acids.

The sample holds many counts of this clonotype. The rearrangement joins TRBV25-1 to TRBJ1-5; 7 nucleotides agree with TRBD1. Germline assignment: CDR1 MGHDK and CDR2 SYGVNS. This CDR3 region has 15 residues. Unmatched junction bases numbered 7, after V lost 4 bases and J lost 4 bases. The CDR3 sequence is CASSAAGGPNQPQHF. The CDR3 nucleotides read TGTGCCAGCAGTGCCGCAGGGGGTCCAAATCAGCCCCAGCATTTT.

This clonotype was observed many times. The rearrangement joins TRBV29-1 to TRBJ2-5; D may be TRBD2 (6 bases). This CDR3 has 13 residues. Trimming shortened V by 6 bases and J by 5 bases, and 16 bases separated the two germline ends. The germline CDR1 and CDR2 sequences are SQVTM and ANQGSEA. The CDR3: CSVGRGGDETQYF. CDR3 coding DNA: TGCAGCGTCGGGCGGGGCGGGGATGAGACCCAGTACTTC.

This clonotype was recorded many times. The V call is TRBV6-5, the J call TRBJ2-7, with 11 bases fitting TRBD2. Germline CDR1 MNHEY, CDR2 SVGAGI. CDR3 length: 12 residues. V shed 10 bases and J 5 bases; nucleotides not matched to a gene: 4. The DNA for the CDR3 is TGTGCCACCGGGACTAGCGGAGACGAGCAGTACTTC. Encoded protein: CATGTSGDEQYF.

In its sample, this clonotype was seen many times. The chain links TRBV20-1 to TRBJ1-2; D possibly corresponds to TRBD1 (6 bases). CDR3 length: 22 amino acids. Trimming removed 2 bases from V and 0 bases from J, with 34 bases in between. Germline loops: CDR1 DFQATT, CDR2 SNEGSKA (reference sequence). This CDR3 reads CSARSKLANGTSSLITNYGYTF. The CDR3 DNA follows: TGCAGTGCTAGAAGCAAGCTCGCCAACGGGACAAGCAGTTTAATTACTAACTATGGCTACACCTTC.

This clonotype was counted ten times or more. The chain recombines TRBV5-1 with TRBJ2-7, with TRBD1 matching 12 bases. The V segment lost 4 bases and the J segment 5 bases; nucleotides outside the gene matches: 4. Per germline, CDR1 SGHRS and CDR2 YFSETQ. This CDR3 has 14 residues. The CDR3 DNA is TGCGCCAGCAGCCCGGGACAGGGGGCCAACGAGCAGTACTTC. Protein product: CASSPGQGANEQYF.

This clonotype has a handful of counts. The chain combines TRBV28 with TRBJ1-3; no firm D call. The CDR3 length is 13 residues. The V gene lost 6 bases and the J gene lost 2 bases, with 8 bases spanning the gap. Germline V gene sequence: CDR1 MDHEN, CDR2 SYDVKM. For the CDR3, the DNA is TGTGCCAGCAGGATCCACACTGGAAACACCATATATTTT. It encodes CASRIHTGNTIYF.

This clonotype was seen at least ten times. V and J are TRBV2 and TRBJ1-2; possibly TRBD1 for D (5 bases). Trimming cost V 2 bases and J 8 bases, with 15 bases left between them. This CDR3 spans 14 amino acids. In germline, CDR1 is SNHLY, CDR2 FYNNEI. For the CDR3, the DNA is TGTGCCAGCAGTGAAACAGATACAGGCCCCGGCTACACCTTC. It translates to CASSETDTGPGYTF.

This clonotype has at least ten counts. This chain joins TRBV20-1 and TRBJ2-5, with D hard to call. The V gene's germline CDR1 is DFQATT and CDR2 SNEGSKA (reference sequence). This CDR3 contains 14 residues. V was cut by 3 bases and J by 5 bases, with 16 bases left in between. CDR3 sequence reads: CSASLLLLKETQYF. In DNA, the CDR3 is TGCAGTGCTAGTCTACTCCTGCTAAAGGAGACCCAGTACTTC.

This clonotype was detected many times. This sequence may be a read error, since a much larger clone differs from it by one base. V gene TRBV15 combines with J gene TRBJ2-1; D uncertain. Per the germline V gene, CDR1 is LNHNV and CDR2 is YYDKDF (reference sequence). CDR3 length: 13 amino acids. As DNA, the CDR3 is TGTACCACCAGCAGAGCAATCTACAATGAGCAGTTCTTC. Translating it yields CTTSRAIYNEQFF.

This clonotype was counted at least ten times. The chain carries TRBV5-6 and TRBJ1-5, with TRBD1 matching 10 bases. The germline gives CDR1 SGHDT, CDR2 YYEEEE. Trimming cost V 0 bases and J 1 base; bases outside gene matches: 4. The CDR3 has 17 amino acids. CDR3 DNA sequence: TGTGCCAGCAGCTTGGGGACAGGGGGTAGGAGCAATCAGCCCCAGCATTTT. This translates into CASSLGTGGRSNQPQHF.

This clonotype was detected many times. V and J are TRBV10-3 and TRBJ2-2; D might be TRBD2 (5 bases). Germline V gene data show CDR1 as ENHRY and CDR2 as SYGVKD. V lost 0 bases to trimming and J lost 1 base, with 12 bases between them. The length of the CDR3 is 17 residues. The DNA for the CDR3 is TGTGCCATCAGTGAGTCGGCCGGGGTGAGGAACACCGGGGAGCTGTTTTTT. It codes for CAISESAGVRNTGELFF.

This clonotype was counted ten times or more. CDR3 DNA sequence: TGTGCCAGCAGCGCCGAGGGCAGGGGAGCCCCGTACAACTTTGCCACAGATACGCAGTATTTT. This translates into CASSAEGRGAPYNFATDTQYF. J is TRBJ2-3 and V is TRBV21-1; the table's D call of TRBD1 was not tested on the DNA. TRBV21-1 is a listed pseudogene. This CDR3 region has 21 residues.

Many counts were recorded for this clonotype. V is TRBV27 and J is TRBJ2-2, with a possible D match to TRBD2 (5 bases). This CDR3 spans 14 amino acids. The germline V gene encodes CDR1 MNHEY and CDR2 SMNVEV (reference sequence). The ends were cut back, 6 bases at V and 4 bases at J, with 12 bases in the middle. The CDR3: CASRLWSGTGELFF. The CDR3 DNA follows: TGTGCCAGCAGACTATGGAGCGGCACCGGGGAGCTGTTTTTT.

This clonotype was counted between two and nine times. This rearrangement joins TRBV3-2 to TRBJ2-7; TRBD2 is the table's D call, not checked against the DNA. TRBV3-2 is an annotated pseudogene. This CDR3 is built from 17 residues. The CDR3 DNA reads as TGTGCCAGCAGGCCAAGAGCGGAGCGGGAGGAGACCTACGAGCAGTACTTC. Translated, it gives CASRPRAEREETYEQYF.

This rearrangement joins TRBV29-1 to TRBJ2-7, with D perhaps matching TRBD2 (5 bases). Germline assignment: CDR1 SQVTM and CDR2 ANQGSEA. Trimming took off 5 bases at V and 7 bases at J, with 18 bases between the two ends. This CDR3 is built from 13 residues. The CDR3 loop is CSVYTGVGNEQYF. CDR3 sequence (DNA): TGCAGCGTTTACACCGGGGTAGGGAATGAGCAGTACTTC.

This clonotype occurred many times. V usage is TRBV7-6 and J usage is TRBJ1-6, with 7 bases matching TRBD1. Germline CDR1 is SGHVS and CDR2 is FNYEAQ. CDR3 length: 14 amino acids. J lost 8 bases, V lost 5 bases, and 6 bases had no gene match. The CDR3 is CASSVGTVHSPLHF. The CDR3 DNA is TGTGCCAGCAGCGTCGGGACAGTCCATTCACCCCTCCACTTT.

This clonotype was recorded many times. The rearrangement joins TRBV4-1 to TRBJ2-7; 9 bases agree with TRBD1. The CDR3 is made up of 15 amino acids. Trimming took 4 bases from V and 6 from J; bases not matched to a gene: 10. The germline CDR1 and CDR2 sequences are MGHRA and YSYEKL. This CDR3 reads CASSLPGTGSGEQYF. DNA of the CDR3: TGCGCCAGCAGCCTGCCCGGGACAGGGTCCGGCGAGCAGTACTTC.

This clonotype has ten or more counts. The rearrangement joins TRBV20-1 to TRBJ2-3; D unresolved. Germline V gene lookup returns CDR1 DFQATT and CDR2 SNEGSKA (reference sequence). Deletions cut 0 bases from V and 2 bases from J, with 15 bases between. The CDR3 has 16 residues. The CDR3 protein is CSARDLESIPTDTQYF. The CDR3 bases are TGCAGTGCTAGAGATCTAGAGTCAATCCCCACAGATACGCAGTATTTT.

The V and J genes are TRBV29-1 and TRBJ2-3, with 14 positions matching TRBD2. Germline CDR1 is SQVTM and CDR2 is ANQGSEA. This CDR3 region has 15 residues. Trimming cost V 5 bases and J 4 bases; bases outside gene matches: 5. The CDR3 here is CSVQGLAGEADTQYF. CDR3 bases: TGCAGCGTTCAGGGACTAGCGGGAGAAGCAGATACGCAGTATTTT.

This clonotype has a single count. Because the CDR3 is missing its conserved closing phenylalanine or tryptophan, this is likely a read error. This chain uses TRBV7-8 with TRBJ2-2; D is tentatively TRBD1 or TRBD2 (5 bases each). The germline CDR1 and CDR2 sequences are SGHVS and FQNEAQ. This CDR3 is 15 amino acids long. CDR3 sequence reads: CVSSRDLMNTGELFL. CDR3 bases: TGTGTCAGCAGCCGGGACCTAATGAACACCGGGGAGCTGTTTTTG.